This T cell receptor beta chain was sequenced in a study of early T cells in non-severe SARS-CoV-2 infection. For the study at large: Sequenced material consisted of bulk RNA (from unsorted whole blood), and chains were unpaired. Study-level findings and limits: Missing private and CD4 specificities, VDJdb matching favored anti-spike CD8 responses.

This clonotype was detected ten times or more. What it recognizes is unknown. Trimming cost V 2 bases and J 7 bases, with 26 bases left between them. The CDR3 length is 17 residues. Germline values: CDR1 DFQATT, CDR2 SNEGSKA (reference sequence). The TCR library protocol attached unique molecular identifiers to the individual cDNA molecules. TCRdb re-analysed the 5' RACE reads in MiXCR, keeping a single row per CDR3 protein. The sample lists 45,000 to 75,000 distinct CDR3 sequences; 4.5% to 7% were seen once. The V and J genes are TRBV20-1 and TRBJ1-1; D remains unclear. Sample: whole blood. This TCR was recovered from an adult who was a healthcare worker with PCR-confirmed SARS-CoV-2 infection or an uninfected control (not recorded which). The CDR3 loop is CSARRETLGILAFEAFF. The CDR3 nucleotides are TGCAGTGCTAGACGGGAAACCCTTGGTATTTTGGCCTTTGAAGCTTTCTTT.